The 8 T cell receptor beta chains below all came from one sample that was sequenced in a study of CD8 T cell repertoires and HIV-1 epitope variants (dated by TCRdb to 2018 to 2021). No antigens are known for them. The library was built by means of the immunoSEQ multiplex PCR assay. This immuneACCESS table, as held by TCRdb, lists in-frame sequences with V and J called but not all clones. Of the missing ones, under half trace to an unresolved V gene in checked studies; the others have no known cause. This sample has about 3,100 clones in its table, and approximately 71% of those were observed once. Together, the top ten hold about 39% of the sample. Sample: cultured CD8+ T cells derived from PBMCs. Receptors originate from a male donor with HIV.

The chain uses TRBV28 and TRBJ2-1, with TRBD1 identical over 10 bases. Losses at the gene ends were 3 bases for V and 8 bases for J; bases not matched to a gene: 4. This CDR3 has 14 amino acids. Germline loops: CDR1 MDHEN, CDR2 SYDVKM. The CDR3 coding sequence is TGTGCCAGCAGTTTGGGACAGGGGTTGGATGAGCAGTTCTTC. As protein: CASSLGQGLDEQFF. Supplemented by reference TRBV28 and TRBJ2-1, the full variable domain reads DVKVTQSSRYLVKRTGEKVFLECVQDMDHENMFWYRQDPGLGLRLIYFSYDVKMKEKGDIPEGYSVSREKKERFSLILESASTNQTSMYLCASSLGQGLDEQFFGPGTRLTVL.

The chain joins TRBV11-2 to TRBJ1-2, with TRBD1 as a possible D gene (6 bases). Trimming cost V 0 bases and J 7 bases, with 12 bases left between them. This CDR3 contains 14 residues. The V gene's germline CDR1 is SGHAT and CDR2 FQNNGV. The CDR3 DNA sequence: TGTGCCAGCAGCTTAGAAGGTTTGGGGGCTGGCTACACCTTC. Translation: CASSLEGLGAGYTF.

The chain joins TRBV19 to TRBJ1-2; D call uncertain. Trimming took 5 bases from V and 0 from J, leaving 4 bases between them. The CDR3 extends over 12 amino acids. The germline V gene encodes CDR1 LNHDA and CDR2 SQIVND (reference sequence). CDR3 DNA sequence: TGTGCCAGTAGTGTGACTAACTATGGCTACACCTTC. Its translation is CASSVTNYGYTF.

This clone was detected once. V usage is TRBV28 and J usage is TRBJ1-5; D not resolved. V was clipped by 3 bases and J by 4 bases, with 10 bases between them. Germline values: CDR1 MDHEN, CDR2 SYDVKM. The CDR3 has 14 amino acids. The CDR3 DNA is TGTGCCAGCAGTTTGATCTCCGAGAATCAGCCCCAGCATTTT. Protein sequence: CASSLISENQPQHF.

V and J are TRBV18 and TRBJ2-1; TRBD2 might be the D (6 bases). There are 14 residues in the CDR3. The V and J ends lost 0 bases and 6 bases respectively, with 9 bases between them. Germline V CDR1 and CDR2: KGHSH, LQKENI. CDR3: CASSPPIAANEQFF. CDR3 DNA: TGTGCCAGCTCACCACCAATAGCGGCCAATGAGCAGTTCTTC.

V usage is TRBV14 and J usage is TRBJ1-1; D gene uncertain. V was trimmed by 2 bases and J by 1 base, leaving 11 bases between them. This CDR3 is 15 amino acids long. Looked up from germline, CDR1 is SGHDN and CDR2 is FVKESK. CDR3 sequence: CASSQTRTENTEAFF. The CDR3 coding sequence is TGTGCCAGCAGCCAAACAAGGACCGAGAACACTGAAGCTTTCTTT.

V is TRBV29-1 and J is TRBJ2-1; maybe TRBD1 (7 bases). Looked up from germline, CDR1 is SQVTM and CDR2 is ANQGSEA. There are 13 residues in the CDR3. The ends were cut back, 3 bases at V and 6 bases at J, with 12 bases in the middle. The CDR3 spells CSVEDYRGNEQFF. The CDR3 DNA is TGCAGCGTTGAGGACTACAGGGGCAATGAGCAGTTCTTC.

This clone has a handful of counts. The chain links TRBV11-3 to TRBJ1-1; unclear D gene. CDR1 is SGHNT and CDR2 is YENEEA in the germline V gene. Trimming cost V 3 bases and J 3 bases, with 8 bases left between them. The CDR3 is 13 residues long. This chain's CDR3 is CASSLGGDTEAFF. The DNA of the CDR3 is TGTGCCAGCAGCTTGGGCGGAGACACTGAAGCTTTCTTT.